This T cell receptor (beta chain) was recorded in a study of response to subunit inactivated influenza vaccine. Germline CDR1 is MNHEY and CDR2 is SVGEGT. The CDR3 totals 16 residues. V lost 0 bases to trimming and J lost 0 bases, with 9 bases between them. One entry per CDR3 protein, called by TCRdb with MiXCR from the RT-PCR reads. This sample has 150,000 to 200,000 distinct CDR3 sequences; roughly 12% occur once, and the top ten carry approximately 30%. The table lists this clonotype with many counts. The same sample was also used in a study of T cells expressing NK-cell markers. That study reports: Production of TCR beta cDNA relied on 5'RACE template switching with UMIs. Seven HCMV-seropositive donors and one seronegative donor made up the eight sequenced donors. These clonotypes also led the CD3+CD56-NKG2C+ fraction in a handful of donors.

The chain recombines TRBV6-2 or TRBV6-3 with TRBJ2-1; D not resolved. Sample: CD8+ T cells sorted from PBMCs, taken 11 to 12 days after vaccination. This receptor was identified in a man in his forties or fifties who received an inactivated influenza vaccine. CDR3 region: CASSYSMGNSYNEQFF. The CDR3 coding sequence is TGTGCCAGCAGTTACTCGATGGGAAACTCCTACAATGAGCAGTTCTTC.